In its sample, the clone carrying this T cell receptor beta chain was seen once. The record originates from a study of PD-1 blockade in mismatch repair-deficient tumors. The CDR3 is made up of 15 amino acids. Germline V CDR1 and CDR2: LGHNA, YSLEER. V lost 0 bases, J lost 3 bases, and 8 bases lay in between. The TCR-sequenced patients were a few responders to pembrolizumab. Here immunoSEQ multiplex PCR was the method, and the copy in TCRdb shows in-frame clones only, minus some. The sample lists under 75,000 clones, roughly 88% seen once, with roughly 14% in the top ten. V is TRBV4-3 and J is TRBJ1-4; no firm D call. This TCR derives from an adult with mismatch repair-deficient cancer. This material consisted of peripheral blood, taken 52 weeks after starting pembrolizumab. This chain's CDR3 is CASSQEVGANEKLFF. The CDR3 DNA sequence: TGCGCCAGCAGCCAAGAAGTGGGAGCTAATGAAAAACTGTTTTTT.